This TCR beta chain was identified in a study of blood T cell repertoires in COVID-19. Measured with immunoSEQ multiplex PCR; TCRdb has only the in-frame clones, and not every one. The sample yields some 120,000 clones, more than 70% seen once. The sample was peripheral blood. The origin of this receptor is a woman in her twenties or thirties who had recovered from COVID-19.

The CDR3 here is CASSNINYGYTF. CDR3 DNA sequence: TGTGCCAGCAGTAACATTAACTATGGCTACACCTTC. This chain uses TRBV11-2 with TRBJ1-2, with unresolved D. The germline CDR1 and CDR2 sequences are SGHAT and FQNNGV. V shed 6 bases and J shed 1 base, with 6 bases lying between them. The CDR3 consists of 12 residues.